One and the same sample provided the 22 T cell receptor beta chains below, sequenced in a study of CD4 T cells in relation to SARS-CoV-2 and coronaviruses. Some clones are missing from TCRdb's copy, which holds only in-frame ones; the method was immunoSEQ multiplex PCR. The sample includes roughly 30,000 clones, roughly 69% seen only once; the top ten take under 30%. No antigen has been identified for these receptors. Before the COVID-19 pandemic, during about 2011-2019, CD4+ T cells were taken from unexposed donors. CD4+ T cells were isolated from the cells after about 11 days of culture. Sequencing was done on a sample of CD4+ T cells from PBMCs, cultured in vitro. All receptors come from a human donor in good health.

The V call is TRBV19, the J call TRBJ1-2, with D tentatively TRBD1 (5 bases). The germline V and J ends were trimmed by 7 bases and 2 bases, with 17 bases remaining between them. CDR1 is LNHDA and CDR2 is SQIVND in the germline V gene (reference sequence). There are 15 residues in the CDR3. CDR3 protein: CASTRGEFGNYGYTF. For the CDR3, the DNA is TGTGCCAGTACGCGGGGGGAATTTGGAAACTATGGCTACACCTTC.

V is TRBV5-4 and J is TRBJ2-3, with D unclear. CDR1 SGHNT and CDR2 YYREEE come from the germline V gene (reference sequence). The ends were cut back, 4 bases at V and 0 bases at J, with 15 bases in the middle. The CDR3 has 16 amino acids. The CDR3 region has the DNA TGTGCCAGCAGCCCGGAGCGCCTGTCAAGCACAGATACGCAGTATTTT. This translates into CASSPERLSSTDTQYF.

This chain links TRBV11-2 with TRBJ1-4; no reliable D call. The CDR3 consists of 15 residues. Germline V CDR1 and CDR2: SGHAT, FQNNGV. Trimming removed 5 bases at V and 8 bases at J, with 18 bases between. The CDR3 reads CASSRDEHPQEKLFF. In DNA, the CDR3 is TGTGCCAGCAGCCGCGACGAACACCCCCAAGAAAAACTGTTTTTT.

This rearrangement joins TRBV3-1 (or the pseudogene TRBV3-2) to TRBJ2-3; 9 positions agree with TRBD2. From germline, CDR1 is LGHDT and CDR2 YNNKEL (reference sequence). This CDR3 is built from 14 residues. Trimming at V came to 8 bases and at J to 3 bases, leaving 6 bases not matched to a gene. CDR3 in amino acids: CASGREGRTDTQYF. DNA of the CDR3: TGTGCCAGCGGGCGGGAGGGGAGGACAGATACGCAGTATTTT.

This clone was picked up a small number of times. The V and J genes are TRBV19 and TRBJ2-4, with 13 bases lining up with TRBD2. Germline assignment: CDR1 LNHDA and CDR2 SQIVND (reference sequence). The V and J ends lost 6 bases and 2 bases, in that order; junction bases with no gene match: 13. This CDR3 is built from 19 residues. CDR3 in DNA: TGTGCCAGTAGCAACTCCGGGACTAGCGGGATAGGTACCAAAAACATTCAGTACTTC. Translating it yields CASSNSGTSGIGTKNIQYF.

The rearrangement uses TRBV11-2 and TRBJ2-1; TRBD1 matches at 9 bases. J lost 1 base, V lost 4 bases, and 2 bases had no gene match. Germline V gene data show CDR1 as SGHAT and CDR2 as FQNNGV. There are 15 residues in the CDR3. DNA for the CDR3: TGTGCCAGCAGCTCGGACAGGGGTTCCTACAATGAGCAGTTCTTC. Protein: CASSSDRGSYNEQFF. Drawing the rest from reference TRBV11-2 and TRBJ2-1, the complete variable domain is EAGVAQSPRYKIIEKRQSVAFWCNPISGHATLYWYQQILGQGPKLLIQFQNNGVVDDSQLPKDRFSAERLKGVDSTLKIQPAKLEDSAVYLCASSSDRGSYNEQFFGPGTRLTVL.

V and J are TRBV4-1 and TRBJ2-7; 11 nucleotides match TRBD2. CDR1 is MGHRA, CDR2 YSYEKL, per germline. V lost 3 bases to trimming and J lost 4 bases; unmatched junction nucleotides: 5. The length of the CDR3 is 15 residues. CDR3: CASSHPTSGKYEQYF. DNA of the CDR3: TGCGCCAGCAGCCACCCGACTAGCGGGAAATACGAGCAGTACTTC.

The chain recombines TRBV5-1 with TRBJ2-3; D may be TRBD2 (6 bases). Germline loops: CDR1 SGHRS, CDR2 YFSETQ. The CDR3 is 14 amino acids. The ends were cut back, 5 bases at V and 2 bases at J, with 12 bases in the middle. The chain's CDR3 is CASSAGTLTDTQYF. CDR3 bases: TGCGCCAGCAGTGCGGGGACCCTCACAGATACGCAGTATTTT.

The chain is built from TRBV7-2 and TRBJ1-6, with D tentatively TRBD1 (6 bases). The CDR3 sequence is 15 residues long. Germline CDR1 SGHTA, CDR2 FQGNSA. V was pared by 6 bases and J by 13 bases, with 22 bases between. The CDR3 nucleotides are TGTGCCAGCAGTGACGAGGGACATTCCGTATCTCCCCTCCACTTT. This codes for CASSDEGHSVSPLHF.

The chain carries TRBV6-2 or TRBV6-3 and TRBJ1-1; D is unclear. CDR1 and CDR2 (germline): MNHEY, SVGEGT. Trimming took 2 bases from V and 5 from J, leaving 6 bases between them. There are 12 residues in the CDR3. In DNA form, the CDR3 reads TGTGCCAGCAGTTACGCGGGGACTGAAGCTTTCTTT. Encoded protein: CASSYAGTEAFF.

The chain employs TRBV11-3 and TRBJ2-1; 11 bases match TRBD2. In germline, CDR1 is SGHNT, CDR2 YENEEA. V lost 4 bases, J lost 5 bases, and 4 bases stayed unmatched. The CDR3 spans 15 residues. CDR3 nucleotides: TGTGCCAGCAGCTCTAGCGGGAGGAAAGACAATGAGCAGTTCTTC. Translated: CASSSSGRKDNEQFF.

This chain uses TRBV11-2 with TRBJ2-7; 7 positions agree with TRBD1. V dropped 5 bases and J dropped 10; count of bases not matched to a gene: 8. Germline loops: CDR1 SGHAT, CDR2 FQNNGV. The CDR3 has 12 amino acids. The CDR3 protein is CASSLFRDSQYF. CDR3 DNA sequence: TGTGCCAGCAGCCTATTCCGGGACAGTCAGTACTTC.

This clone has only a few counts. The gene calls are TRBV7-3 and TRBJ1-6, with D uncertain. Germline assignment: CDR1 SGHTA and CDR2 FQGTGA. This CDR3 contains 14 residues. Between the trimmed V and J ends, which lost 0 bases and 6 bases, there was a span of 6 bases. The CDR3 spells CASSLTGFNSPLHF. The DNA of the CDR3 is TGTGCCAGCAGCTTAACAGGGTTTAATTCACCCCTCCACTTT.

The chain recombines TRBV5-6 with TRBJ2-5; a weak D match, TRBD1 (5 bases). Germline CDR1 reads SGHDT; CDR2 reads YYEEEE. V was trimmed by 6 bases and J by 0 bases, leaving 18 bases between them. This CDR3 comprises 16 residues. The CDR3 DNA sequence: TGTGCCAGCAACTGGGCTGGGGCCTCCTACCAAGAGACCCAGTACTTC. Protein product: CASNWAGASYQETQYF.

The rearrangement joins TRBV29-1 to TRBJ2-5, with TRBD2 matching 7 bases. This CDR3 is built from 12 residues. Trimming at V came to 7 bases and at J to 5 bases, leaving 7 bases not matched to a gene. Germline CDR1 and CDR2: SQVTM and ANQGSEA. This CDR3 reads CSAESGVETQYF. CDR3 bases: TGCAGCGCTGAGAGCGGGGTGGAGACCCAGTACTTC.

The chain employs TRBV9 and TRBJ1-4; 7 bases line up with TRBD1. There are 15 residues in the CDR3. Germline V gives CDR1 SGDLS, CDR2 YYNGEE. J was trimmed by 8 bases and V by 2 bases; bases with no gene match: 9. The CDR3 loop reads CASSVTGTDWEKLFF. The CDR3 DNA sequence: TGTGCCAGCAGCGTCACCGGGACAGATTGGGAAAAACTGTTTTTT.

The chain carries TRBV11-1 and TRBJ1-1; no definite D call. Deletions cut 0 bases from V and 5 bases from J, with 10 bases between. This CDR3 has 14 residues. The germline V gene encodes CDR1 SGHAT and CDR2 FQDESV (reference sequence). The CDR3: CASSLAPERTEAFF. As DNA, the CDR3 is TGTGCCAGCAGCTTAGCCCCCGAGAGGACTGAAGCTTTCTTT.

The rearrangement uses TRBV5-6 and TRBJ1-2, with D possibly being TRBD1 (5 bases). Germline V gene data show CDR1 as SGHDT and CDR2 as YYEEEE. This CDR3 contains 14 residues. Trimming cost V 0 bases and J 6 bases, with 12 bases left between them. CDR3 DNA: TGTGCCAGCAGCTTGGGCCACCAGGGCCATGGCTACACCTTC. It translates to CASSLGHQGHGYTF.

This chain connects TRBV7-9 to TRBJ1-2; no clear D gene. Germline assignment: CDR1 SEHNR and CDR2 FQNEAQ (reference sequence). The CDR3 covers 14 residues. Trimming removed 1 base from V and 4 bases from J, with 10 bases in between. CDR3 in amino acids: CASSLGLQFYGYTF. In DNA, the CDR3 is TGTGCCAGCAGCTTAGGGCTACAGTTCTATGGCTACACCTTC.

The CDR3: CASSYSGQGAAYEQYF. As DNA, the CDR3 is TGTGCCAGCAGTTACTCGGGACAGGGGGCTGCCTACGAGCAGTACTTC. The V call is TRBV6-2 or TRBV6-3, the J call TRBJ2-7, with 12 bases identical to TRBD1. V was clipped by 0 bases and J by 2 bases; unmatched bases: 2. Germline loops: CDR1 MNHEY, CDR2 SVGEGT. This CDR3 has 16 amino acids.

V is TRBV7-2 and J is TRBJ1-6; D uncertain. Trimming took off 6 bases at V and 3 bases at J, with 12 bases between the two ends. The CDR3 length is 15 residues. Germline assignment: CDR1 SGHTA and CDR2 FQGNSA. CDR3 bases: TGTGCCAGCAGTCCGAGGACGGGCTATAATTCACCCCTCCACTTT. Its translation is CASSPRTGYNSPLHF. The full variable domain, with the rest looked up from reference TRBV7-2 and TRBJ1-6, is GAGVSQSPSNKVTEKGKDVELRCDPISGHTALYWYRQSLGQGLEFLIYFQGNSAPDKSGLPSDRFSAERTGGSVSTLTIQRTQQEDSAVYLCASSPRTGYNSPLHFGNGTRLTVT.

The genes are TRBV3-1 (or the pseudogene TRBV3-2) and TRBJ2-7, with unresolved D. Germline assignment: CDR1 LGHDT and CDR2 YNNKEL (reference sequence). Trimming pared 1 base from V and 4 bases from J, leaving 5 bases between. The CDR3 length is 12 residues. This chain's CDR3 is CASSQGIYEQYF. Written as DNA, the CDR3 is TGTGCCAGCAGCCAAGGCATATACGAGCAGTACTTC.